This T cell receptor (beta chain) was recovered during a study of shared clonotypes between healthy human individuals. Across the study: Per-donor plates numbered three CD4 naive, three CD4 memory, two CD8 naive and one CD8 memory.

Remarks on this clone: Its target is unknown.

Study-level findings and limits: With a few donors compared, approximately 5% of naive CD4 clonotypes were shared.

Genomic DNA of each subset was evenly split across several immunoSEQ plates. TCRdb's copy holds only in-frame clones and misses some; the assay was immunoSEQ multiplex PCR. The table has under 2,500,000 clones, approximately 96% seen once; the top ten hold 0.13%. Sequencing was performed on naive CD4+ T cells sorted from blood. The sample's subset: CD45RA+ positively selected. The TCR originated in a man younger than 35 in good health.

CDR3 sequence (DNA): TGTGCCAGCAGCCGAGGCCCTCAGGAACTCAATGAGCAGTTCTTC. Amino acid sequence: CASSRGPQELNEQFF. The V gene is TRBV7-3, the J gene TRBJ2-1; D is unresolved. Germline V gives CDR1 SGHTA, CDR2 FQGTGA. The CDR3 loop spans 15 amino acids. The ends were cut back, 5 bases at V and 6 bases at J, with 17 bases in the middle.